This TCR beta chain was captured by sequencing in a study of early T cells in non-severe SARS-CoV-2 infection. Each CDR3 protein gets one entry after TCRdb re-called the 5' RACE reads with MiXCR. This repertoire shows 30,000 to 45,000 distinct CDR3 sequences, nearly 10% found once; its top ten account for around 10%. There are many counts of this clonotype. Source material: whole blood. This clonotype was obtained from an adult who was a healthcare worker with PCR-confirmed SARS-CoV-2 infection or an uninfected control (not recorded which).

The CDR3, as DNA: TGTGCCAGCAGCTTAGCACAGGGATGGGGCTACACCTTC. Its protein product is CASSLAQGWGYTF. This sequence joins TRBV7-9 and TRBJ1-2, with D possibly matching TRBD1 (6 bases). The V gene lost 0 bases and the J gene lost 8 bases, with 10 bases spanning the gap. The length of the CDR3 is 13 residues. Germline values: CDR1 SEHNR, CDR2 FQNEAQ (reference sequence). Based on the CDR3 plus reference TRBV7-9 and TRBJ1-2, the full variable domain is DTGVSQNPRHKITKRGQNVTFRCDPISEHNRLYWYRQTLGQGPEFLTYFQNEAQLEKSRLLSDRFSAERPKGSFSTLEIQRTEQGDSAMYLCASSLAQGWGYTFGSGTRLTVV.